This T cell receptor (beta chain) was retrieved from a study of metastatic and nonmetastatic thyroid tumors. Germline CDR1 MNHNS, CDR2 SASEGT. The ends were cut back, 4 bases at V and 6 bases at J, with 22 bases in the middle. There are 17 residues in the CDR3. Patients underwent thyroid surgery, and none had received any treatment before it. TCRdb re-analyzed the PCR reads using MiXCR. The sample has just over 20,000 clones; about a third are singletons. Study-wide results and limits: The reported finding was significantly higher TCR beta diversity in malignant thyroid tumors relative to benign nodules, in blood and tumor.

This clone was recorded a few times. Its target is unknown. Sequencing was carried out using tumor tissue. The sequence was obtained from a female donor with papillary thyroid cancer or a benign thyroid nodule (not recorded which). Some clones in this sample may be carry-over from other donors' samples. The J gene is TRBJ2-1, the V gene TRBV6-1, with D uncertain. Written as DNA, the CDR3 is TGTGCCAGCAGTGCCTCATCTCTTTTACCGGCCTTCAATGAGCAGTTCTTC. Its protein is CASSASSLLPAFNEQFF.